The entry below describes one T cell receptor beta chain. Antigen specificity is unknown. Trimming stripped 4 bases from V and 4 bases from J, with 17 bases between. Germline values: CDR1 SEHNR, CDR2 FQNEAQ (reference sequence). There are 15 residues in the CDR3. This specimen belongs to a study of T-cell memory formation after mild COVID-19. Study observations and caveats: Whether second-wave clones peaking at day 37 were SARS-CoV-2 specific went unconfirmed. The study found balanced CD4/CD8 in clones contracting day 15 to 85 and a CD4+ lean in later expanders.

MiXCR, run by TCRdb on the 5' RACE reads, gives a single entry per CDR3 protein. This sample has 450,000 to 650,000 distinct CDR3 sequences; about 20% occur once, and the top ten carry more than 10%. The rearrangement uses TRBV7-9 and TRBJ2-7, with D tentatively TRBD1 or TRBD2 (5 bases each). Sample: PBMCs or a T cell subset sorted from them (not recorded which). The TCR was taken from an adult woman who had mild COVID-19 (a few samples of this study predate the infection). Cell type and time point are not known. The DNA for the CDR3 is TGTGCCAGCAGCTCCGGCTTCCGGGACCCATACGAGCAGTACTTC. It translates to CASSSGFRDPYEQYF.